The 21 T cell receptor beta chains below were found in one sample sequenced in a study of CD8 T cells in Susac syndrome. The authors reverse transcribed about 0.45 to 1 ug RNA with random hexamers. Each CDR3 protein gets one entry after TCRdb re-called the immunoSEQ multiplex PCR reads with MiXCR. Found here are roughly 28,000 distinct CDR3 sequences, around 95% of them singletons; the top ten hold about 0.26%. The specimen was CD8+ T cells from PBMCs. Source of these receptors: a human donor in good health.

The chain links TRBV7-9 to TRBJ1-5; a possible D gene is TRBD1 (6 bases). The germline V gene has CDR1 SEHNR and CDR2 FQNEAQ (reference sequence). This CDR3 is 17 amino acids long. The V end lost 1 base, the J end lost 2 bases, and 15 bases lay between the germline ends. CDR3 amino acids: CASSLGGGRKGNQPQHF. Written as DNA, the CDR3 is TGTGCCAGCAGCTTAGGCGGGGGGCGCAAAGGCAATCAGCCCCAGCATTTT.

The chain has TRBV7-6 and TRBJ1-2; tentative D call: TRBD1 (5 bases). V was clipped by 4 bases and J by 6 bases, with 12 bases between them. From germline, CDR1 is SGHVS and CDR2 FNYEAQ. The CDR3 is made up of 13 amino acids. The CDR3 here is CASSYQGIDGYTF. CDR3 DNA sequence: TGTGCCAGCAGCTATCAGGGTATTGATGGCTACACCTTC.

The chain couples TRBV4-1 to TRBJ2-3; 9 bases match TRBD1. The length of the CDR3 is 15 residues. The junction had 4 bases not matched to a gene; V was cut back by 0 bases and J by 6 bases. CDR1 is MGHRA and CDR2 is YSYEKL in the germline V gene. Written as DNA, the CDR3 is TGCGCCAGCAGCCAAGAAGACAGGGGGAAGGATACGCAGTATTTT. It codes for CASSQEDRGKDTQYF.

The chain joins TRBV7-9 to TRBJ2-3, with D unclear. The CDR3 sequence is 17 residues long. Germline V gene lookup returns CDR1 SEHNR and CDR2 FQNEAQ (reference sequence). Trimming took off 6 bases at V and 3 bases at J, with 22 bases between the two ends. The CDR3 loop is CASSPIALSFGTDTQYF. For the CDR3, the DNA is TGTGCCAGCAGTCCCATTGCCTTATCATTCGGGACAGATACGCAGTATTTT.

The rearrangement joins TRBV19 to TRBJ1-1; weak D call: TRBD1 (5 bases). The CDR3 sequence is 15 residues long. Germline loops: CDR1 LNHDA, CDR2 SQIVND (reference sequence). V lost 1 base to trimming and J lost 4 bases, with 13 bases between them. CDR3 bases: TGTGCCAGTAGTATAGGTGCAGGGCGCGGCACTGAAGCTTTCTTT. This codes for CASSIGAGRGTEAFF.

The rearrangement joins TRBV9 to TRBJ2-3; TRBD1 or TRBD2 may be the D gene (5 bases each). Between the trimmed V and J ends, which lost 4 bases and 3 bases, there was a span of 18 bases. The CDR3 extends over 16 amino acids. Per germline, CDR1 SGDLS and CDR2 YYNGEE. CDR3 nucleotides: TGTGCCAGCAGCTCCGGTGAGGGGCATGAGACAGATACGCAGTATTTT. It is translated as CASSSGEGHETDTQYF.

The chain uses TRBV20-1 and TRBJ2-7; 13 bases are shared with TRBD2. V was clipped by 2 bases and J by 7 bases; unmatched bases: 5. Germline V CDR1 and CDR2: DFQATT, SNEGSKA (reference sequence). The CDR3 spans 14 residues. CDR3 sequence reads: CSARLLAGGVEQYF. The CDR3 DNA reads as TGCAGTGCTAGATTACTAGCGGGGGGGGTGGAGCAGTACTTC.

The CDR3 here is CASTHRGGNQPQHF. Here the CDR3 DNA reads TGTGCCAGTACTCACCGTGGGGGCAATCAGCCCCAGCATTTT. This chain joins TRBV19 and TRBJ1-5; D remains ambiguous. The CDR3 runs to 14 residues. The V gene's germline CDR1 is LNHDA and CDR2 SQIVND (reference sequence). The V and J ends lost 7 bases and 2 bases respectively, with 12 bases between them.

A few counts support this clonotype. This chain connects TRBV3-1 to TRBJ2-3, with 8 bases matching TRBD1. Per germline, CDR1 LGHDT and CDR2 YNNKEL (reference sequence). V was pared by 1 base and J by 4 bases, with 7 bases of the junction left unmatched. This CDR3 is built from 16 residues. Written as DNA, the CDR3 is TGTGCCAGCAGCCAAGGAAACAGGGGGTCTGCAGATACGCAGTATTTT. Translated, it gives CASSQGNRGSADTQYF.

This clonotype was observed a single time. This chain uses TRBV5-1 with TRBJ2-7; D call uncertain. V lost 0 bases and J 0 bases, leaving 7 bases between the germline ends. Germline V gives CDR1 SGHRS, CDR2 YFSETQ. CDR3 length equals 14 residues. Here the CDR3 reads CASSLGTVSYEQYF. CDR3 sequence (DNA): TGCGCCAGCAGCTTGGGGACGGTCTCCTACGAGCAGTACTTC.

This chain connects TRBV5-1 to TRBJ2-3; 7 bases are shared with TRBD1. J was trimmed by 0 bases and V by 2 bases; bases with no gene match: 3. This CDR3 contains 15 residues. Germline values: CDR1 SGHRS, CDR2 YFSETQ. The chain's CDR3 is CASSFEGASTDTQYF. The CDR3 coding sequence is TGCGCCAGCAGCTTCGAGGGGGCGAGCACAGATACGCAGTATTTT. The full variable domain, with the rest looked up from reference TRBV5-1 and TRBJ2-3, is KAGVTQTPRYLIKTRGQQVTLSCSPISGHRSVSWYQQTPGQGLQFLFEYFSETQRNKGNFPGRFSGRQFSNSRSEMNVSTLELGDSALYLCASSFEGASTDTQYFGPGTRLTVL.

The chain employs TRBV7-9 and TRBJ2-2, with D possibly being TRBD1 (6 bases). Germline lookup yields CDR1 SEHNR and CDR2 FQNEAQ (reference sequence). Trimming left V 5 bases short and J 9 bases short, with 10 bases between. The CDR3 contains 12 residues. The CDR3 spells CASSVTGRELFF. CDR3 DNA sequence: TGTGCCAGCAGCGTCACAGGGCGGGAGCTGTTTTTT.

The chain has TRBV6-5 and TRBJ1-1; 7 nucleotides line up with TRBD1. This CDR3 contains 12 residues. V shed 10 bases and J 1 base; nucleotides not matched to a gene: 3. Per the germline V gene, CDR1 is MNHEY and CDR2 is SVGAGI. Written as DNA, the CDR3 is TGTGCCATGGGACAGCCGAACACTGAAGCTTTCTTT. The encoded protein is CAMGQPNTEAFF.

V and J are TRBV6-2 or TRBV6-3 and TRBJ2-5; D is possibly TRBD1 (5 bases). The germline V gene has CDR1 MNHEY and CDR2 SVGEGT. V was clipped by 4 bases and J by 2 bases, with 8 bases between them. This CDR3 contains 13 residues. CDR3 in DNA: TGTGCCAGCAGTTCGACAGAACAAGAGACCCAGTACTTC. This gives the protein CASSSTEQETQYF.

The V gene is TRBV29-1, the J gene TRBJ2-7; the D gene is possibly TRBD1 (5 bases). CDR1 is SQVTM, CDR2 ANQGSEA, per germline. The CDR3 is 10 residues long. Trimming cost V 4 bases and J 8 bases, with 9 bases left between them. This CDR3 reads CSVVGEQQYF. The CDR3 region has the DNA TGCAGCGTTGTAGGGGAACAGCAGTACTTC.

This chain connects TRBV18 to TRBJ2-1; 7 positions match TRBD1. With 3 bases clipped from V and 3 bases from J, the junction kept 8 bases outside the gene matches. The CDR3 loop spans 16 amino acids. Germline V gives CDR1 KGHSH, CDR2 LQKENI. CDR3 nucleotide sequence: TGTGCCAGCTCACCGATACAGGGGCGAAACTACAATGAGCAGTTCTTC. It codes for CASSPIQGRNYNEQFF.

CDR3 sequence (DNA): TGTGCCAGCAGCTCCGGGACGTCTCCCTACGAGCAGTACTTC. This encodes CASSSGTSPYEQYF. The gene calls are TRBV13 and TRBJ2-7, with D perhaps TRBD1 or TRBD2 (5 bases each). Trimming removed 4 bases from V and 2 bases from J, with 12 bases in between. Germline V lookup: CDR1 PRHDT, CDR2 FYEKMQ (reference sequence). This CDR3 contains 14 residues.

The rearrangement uses TRBV18 and TRBJ1-1, with D unresolved. Germline assignment: CDR1 KGHSH and CDR2 LQKENI. This CDR3 has 14 residues. Trimming pared 2 bases from V and 4 bases from J, leaving 11 bases between. CDR3 region: CASSPGWVSTEAFF. CDR3 coding DNA: TGTGCCAGCTCACCAGGGTGGGTGAGCACTGAAGCTTTCTTT.

The chain links TRBV20-1 to TRBJ1-2; tentative D call: TRBD1 (6 bases). Germline V gene sequence: CDR1 DFQATT, CDR2 SNEGSKA (reference sequence). This CDR3 spans 13 amino acids. V was trimmed by 6 bases and J by 3 bases, leaving 14 bases between them. The CDR3 sequence is CSAKTGYDYGYTF. The CDR3 DNA sequence: TGCAGTGCCAAAACAGGGTATGACTATGGCTACACCTTC.

V is TRBV6-2 or TRBV6-3 and J is TRBJ2-7, with 8 positions matching TRBD2. J gave up 3 bases and V 5 bases, and 6 bases lay outside the gene matches. Germline assignment: CDR1 MNHEY and CDR2 SVGEGT. The CDR3 is 14 residues long. The CDR3 is CASSIAGTNYEQYF. CDR3 DNA: TGTGCCAGCAGTATAGCGGGGACTAACTACGAGCAGTACTTC.

This clonotype has only one observation. CDR3 protein: CASSLGTFNNEQFF. The CDR3 region has the DNA TGTGCCAGCAGTTTAGGGACCTTTAACAATGAGCAGTTCTTC. This chain joins TRBV27 and TRBJ2-1; D is perhaps TRBD1 or TRBD2 (5 bases each). Germline values: CDR1 MNHEY, CDR2 SMNVEV (reference sequence). Trimming took off 2 bases at V and 5 bases at J, with 10 bases between the two ends. The CDR3 has 14 residues.